This T cell receptor (beta chain) stems from a study of shared clonotypes between healthy human individuals. Study context: Three plates were used per donor for CD4 naive, three for CD4 memory, two for CD8 naive and one for CD8 memory. General study findings and limits: Naive CD4 clonotypes overlapped across a few donors at approximately 5.3%.

Method: immunoSEQ multiplex PCR; TCRdb's copy keeps in-frame clones and lacks some. This table has over a million clones, about 96% appearing once. This clone appeared a single time. Its antigen is not identified. The receptor comes from a man aged 30-40 years in good health. The material sequenced was naive CD4+ T cells sorted from blood. Subset reported: CD45RA+ positively selected.

The DNA for the CDR3 is TGCGCCAGTACGACAGGGGTGGGCACTGAAGCTTTCTTT. Its protein is CASTTGVGTEAFF. The V and J genes are TRBV5-1 and TRBJ1-1, with 8 bases that match TRBD1. This CDR3 comprises 13 residues. With V trimmed by 8 bases and J by 4 bases, 7 bases remained unmatched. Germline CDR1 SGHRS, CDR2 YFSETQ.